These 18 T cell receptor beta chains originate from one sample sequenced in a study of Graves' ophthalmopathy and Graves' hyperthyroidism. Scientists amplified the TCR beta CDR3 regions from RNA transcripts. HTBI-primed first-round RT-PCR preceded second-round multiplex PCR. TCRdb itself ran the multiplex PCR reads through MiXCR, one entry per CDR3 protein. Of 620,000 or so distinct CDR3 sequences detected, 22% appear once; the ten largest clones hold more than 5.5%. Sequencing was performed on peripheral blood. All receptors come from a woman under 30 with stable Graves' hyperthyroidism. Some clones in this sample may be carry-over from other donors' samples.

This sequence joins TRBV9 and TRBJ1-1; D is unclear. V was shortened by 3 bases and J by 5 bases, with 8 bases between the two germline ends. The germline V gene has CDR1 SGDLS and CDR2 YYNGEE. The CDR3 has 12 amino acids. DNA for the CDR3: TGTGCCAGCAGCGCTTACCTAACTGAAGCTTTCTTT. This translates into CASSAYLTEAFF.

This clonotype was picked up many times. The chain joins TRBV11-1 to TRBJ1-1; D remains unclear. This CDR3 is built from 16 residues. CDR1 and CDR2 (germline): SGHAT, FQDESV (reference sequence). V lost 1 base and J lost 4, with 16 bases in between. The chain's CDR3 is CASSLGIGQSGTEAFF. The CDR3 nucleotides are TGTGCCAGCAGCTTAGGGATCGGTCAGTCCGGCACTGAAGCTTTCTTT.

This clonotype was found many times. This chain joins TRBV28 and TRBJ2-5; D is ambiguous. V lost 3 bases and J 3 bases, leaving 8 bases between the germline ends. Germline-derived CDR1 and CDR2 are MDHEN and SYDVKM. The CDR3 loop spans 13 amino acids. DNA of the CDR3: TGTGCCAGCAGTTTCCCCCTTAAAGAGACCCAGTACTTC. Encoded protein: CASSFPLKETQYF.

The chain joins TRBV5-1 to TRBJ2-4, with 9 bases aligning to TRBD1. CDR1 SGHRS and CDR2 YFSETQ come from the germline V gene. The CDR3 contains 15 residues. With 0 bases clipped from V and 9 bases from J, the junction kept 7 bases outside the gene matches. The CDR3 DNA sequence: TGCGCCAGCAGCTTGGTTGACAGGGGGTTCGGCATTCAGTACTTC. Protein product: CASSLVDRGFGIQYF.

V gene TRBV6-5 combines with J gene TRBJ1-5; perhaps TRBD1 as D (6 bases). The CDR3 runs to 17 residues. V was clipped by 0 bases and J by 3 bases, with 15 bases between them. Germline V gene data show CDR1 as MNHEY and CDR2 as SVGAGI. CDR3 region: CASSYSDPTGYNQPQHF. The CDR3 DNA sequence: TGTGCCAGCAGTTACTCCGACCCGACAGGCTACAATCAGCCCCAGCATTTT.

This clonotype was detected many times. This chain connects TRBV12-3 or TRBV12-4 to TRBJ2-7; possibly TRBD2 for D (7 bases). Between the trimmed V and J ends, which lost 3 bases and 1 base, there was a span of 13 bases. The CDR3 covers 15 residues. CDR3 sequence (DNA): TGTGCCAGCAGTTTCACAGGGAGGGCATCCTACGAGCAGTACTTC. It is translated as CASSFTGRASYEQYF.

As for this clonotype: A single base separates this from a much larger clone, so it may be a read error. The chain is built from TRBV6-1 and TRBJ1-1, with D possibly TRBD1 on 6 matching bases. The CDR3 has 13 residues. Per germline, CDR1 MNHNS and CDR2 SASEGT. The V end was cut by 2 bases, the J end by 5 bases, with 9 bases between. The CDR3 DNA reads TGTGCCAGCAGTGAACAGGGGAAAACTGAAGCTTTCTTT. Translating gives CASSEQGKTEAFF.

This clonotype was seen repeatedly, ten times or more. The chain combines TRBV6-5 with TRBJ2-7; possibly TRBD2 for D (6 bases). V lost 4 bases and J 1 base, leaving 14 bases between the germline ends. This CDR3 region has 15 residues. CDR1 MNHEY and CDR2 SVGAGI come from the germline V gene. The CDR3 DNA reads as TGTGCCAGCAGTTTTATAGCGGCGGGTTCCTACGAGCAGTACTTC. This gives the protein CASSFIAAGSYEQYF.

In this sample, this clonotype turned up a few times. The J gene is TRBJ2-5, the V gene TRBV3-1; maybe TRBD2 (5 bases). The germline V and J ends were trimmed by 0 bases and 3 bases, with 11 bases remaining between them. The CDR3 loop spans 15 amino acids. Germline V gene data show CDR1 as LGHDT and CDR2 as YNNKEL (reference sequence). The CDR3 sequence: CASSQDLRGEETQYF. The CDR3 DNA reads as TGTGCCAGCAGCCAAGATCTCCGGGGAGAAGAGACCCAGTACTTC.

This clonotype was counted between two and nine times. Relative to the germline gene, one junction end is altered; a read error may explain this. The gene calls are TRBV12-3 or TRBV12-4 and TRBJ2-5; D remains unclear. This CDR3 is 14 amino acids long. The CDR3 is CASSSDGRGESQYF. The CDR3 DNA reads TGTGCCAGCAGTTCGGACGGCCGCGGAGAGTCCCAGTACTTC.

Worth noting for this clonotype: This may come from a read error, since a much larger clone is one base off. V is TRBV28 and J is TRBJ1-1, with D perhaps matching TRBD1 (6 bases). Deletions cut 2 bases from V and 3 bases from J, with 10 bases between. Germline CDR1 and CDR2: MDHEN and SYDVKM. This CDR3 region has 14 residues. CDR3 nucleotide sequence: TGTGCCAGCAGTTTACAGGGGCGGGACACTGAAGCTTTCTTT. Protein sequence: CASSLQGRDTEAFF.

This clonotype was observed many times. This chain joins TRBV4-1 and TRBJ2-7; perhaps TRBD2 as D (5 bases). V lost 3 bases and J lost 5, with 17 bases in between. There are 15 residues in the CDR3. The germline CDR1 and CDR2 sequences are MGHRA and YSYEKL. For the CDR3, the DNA is TGCGCCAGCAGCCAGTTGGGAGTAAATCTCGACGAGCAGTACTTC. Translating gives CASSQLGVNLDEQYF.

J is TRBJ1-6 and V is TRBV6-1; D possibly corresponds to TRBD1 (6 bases). The CDR3 extends over 14 amino acids. CDR1 and CDR2 (germline): MNHNS, SASEGT. V lost 7 bases to trimming and J lost 9 bases, with 16 bases between them. This CDR3 is CASTRAGEGSPLHF. The CDR3 nucleotides read TGTGCCAGCACACGCGCAGGGGAGGGTTCACCCCTCCACTTT.

There are many counts of this clonotype. This rearrangement joins TRBV12-3 or TRBV12-4 to TRBJ2-5, with TRBD2 identical over 13 bases. CDR3 size: 15 residues. J gave up 3 bases and V 4 bases, and 2 bases lay outside the gene matches. CDR3 in DNA: TGTGCCAGCAGTTCGACTAGCGGGAGGAAAGAGACCCAGTACTTC. Translating it yields CASSSTSGRKETQYF.

The chain links TRBV6-1 to TRBJ1-5; D is perhaps TRBD1 (5 bases). The CDR3 is made up of 14 amino acids. V was trimmed by 4 bases and J by 8 bases, leaving 15 bases between them. Germline values: CDR1 MNHNS, CDR2 SASEGT. The CDR3 loop is CASSGGGGGEPQHF. The CDR3 DNA follows: TGTGCCAGCAGTGGGGGGGGAGGCGGGGAGCCCCAGCATTTT.

This clonotype was seen many times. This chain uses TRBV12-3 or TRBV12-4 with TRBJ1-2, with unresolved D. The CDR3 covers 13 residues. V shed 3 bases and J shed 1 base, with 6 bases lying between them. CDR3 residues: CASSFQVNYGYTF. CDR3 nucleotide sequence: TGTGCCAGCAGTTTTCAGGTTAACTATGGCTACACCTTC.

This clonotype was seen more than once but under ten times. The chain uses TRBV30 and TRBJ1-2, with D uncertain. Germline CDR1 GTSNPN, CDR2 SVGIG (reference sequence). Between the trimmed V and J ends, which lost 2 bases and 8 bases, there was a span of 18 bases. This CDR3 region has 14 residues. Here the CDR3 reads CAWSTWAADNGYTF. Written as DNA, the CDR3 is TGTGCCTGGAGTACCTGGGCAGCCGACAACGGCTACACCTTC.

This clonotype was counted many times. V usage is TRBV28 and J usage is TRBJ2-7; TRBD1 aligns across 7 bases. This CDR3 region has 13 residues. Germline V CDR1 and CDR2: MDHEN, SYDVKM. The junction had 8 bases not matched to a gene; V was cut back by 6 bases and J by 6 bases. Here the CDR3 reads CASSSDRPREQYF. The CDR3 bases are TGTGCCAGCAGCTCGGACAGGCCCCGCGAGCAGTACTTC.